The T cell receptor beta chain described here comes from a study of Ad26.COV2.S vaccination and SARS-CoV-2 variants. Whole-study findings and limits: Vaccinees and placebo recipients showed similar non-spike TCR breadth. Total T cell responses were possibly underestimated by TCR breadth and depth analyses.

This clone is a singleton in its sample. The antigen is undetermined. J gave up 8 bases and V 0 bases, and 7 bases lay outside the gene matches. Per germline, CDR1 MNHEY and CDR2 SVGAGI. The CDR3 is 16 amino acids. Sample treatment: 19 received Ad26.COV2.S at low or high dose, single or two shots; about 5 received placebo; per-sample allocation not given. Specimen acquisition occurred on day 63 following the initial vaccine or placebo injection. Based in Boston, the donor was an adult of 18-55 years. Ad26.COV2.S expressed prefusion-stabilized spike from the original Wuhan strain. Repertoires were generated with immunoSEQ multiplex PCR, while TCRdb's copy carries only in-frame clones and drops some. The sample includes 450,000 to 550,000 clones, roughly nine tenths of them seen just once.

This rearrangement joins TRBV6-5 to TRBJ1-6; 7 nucleotides match TRBD1. The sequence was obtained from a person between 18 and 65 years old who received the Ad26.COV2.S COVID-19 vaccine or a placebo. The input for sequencing was peripheral blood, taken in a trial of Ad26.COV2.S vaccine versus placebo. The CDR3 DNA reads TGTGCCAGCAGTTACTCTTTCGGGACAGCGTATTCACCCCTCCACTTT. Translating it yields CASSYSFGTAYSPLHF.